These 18 T cell receptor beta chains came from one sample sequenced in a study of response to subunit inactivated influenza vaccine. TCRdb re-analysed the RT-PCR reads in MiXCR, keeping a single row per CDR3 protein. The sample lists more than 400,000 distinct CDR3 sequences, around 7.7% occurring once. This sample comprised PBMCs from blood, obtained about 23 months after vaccination. These receptors all stem from a man aged 45 to 70 who received an inactivated influenza vaccine.

The rearrangement joins TRBV5-1 to TRBJ2-1; D might be TRBD1 or TRBD2, each matching 5 bases. The CDR3 totals 15 residues. Germline CDR1 reads SGHRS; CDR2 reads YFSETQ. V was clipped by 7 bases and J by 0 bases, with 14 bases between them. CDR3 protein: CASRRDGSSYNEQFF. The CDR3 DNA is TGCGCCAGCCGCAGGGACGGAAGCTCCTACAATGAGCAGTTCTTC.

This clonotype has only a few counts. The J gene is TRBJ2-3, the V gene TRBV20-1; tentative D call: TRBD2 (6 bases). The V end lost 0 bases, the J end lost 14 bases, and 15 bases lay between the germline ends. Germline V gives CDR1 DFQATT, CDR2 SNEGSKA (reference sequence). The length of the CDR3 is 12 residues. The CDR3 sequence is CSARDRAGIPYF. As DNA, the CDR3 is TGCAGTGCTAGAGATCGTGCGGGAATTCCGTATTTT.

This clonotype came up many times. The rearrangement uses TRBV28 and TRBJ2-3; TRBD2 is a possible D gene (6 bases). From germline, CDR1 is MDHEN and CDR2 SYDVKM. V lost 6 bases, J lost 0 bases, and 16 bases lay in between. The CDR3 has 16 residues. The CDR3 coding sequence is TGTGCCAGCAGGGGGGACTGGAGAACTAGCACAGATACGCAGTATTTT. Its translation: CASRGDWRTSTDTQYF.

The V and J genes are TRBV15 and TRBJ2-1, with D tentatively TRBD1 (7 bases). CDR1 LNHNV and CDR2 YYDKDF come from the germline V gene (reference sequence). Between the trimmed V and J ends, which lost 7 bases and 4 bases, there was a span of 14 bases. The CDR3 is 14 residues long. CDR3 amino acids: CATKDQGGYNEQFF. The CDR3 nucleotides read TGTGCCACCAAGGATCAGGGGGGTTACAATGAGCAGTTCTTC.

CDR3 DNA sequence: TGTGCCAGTAGTATAGCTAGCGGGGGTTCCACAGATACGCAGTATTTT. Translated: CASSIASGGSTDTQYF. V is TRBV19 and J is TRBJ2-3; TRBD2 agrees at 10 bases. The germline V gene has CDR1 LNHDA and CDR2 SQIVND (reference sequence). CDR3 size: 16 residues. Unmatched junction bases numbered 3, after V lost 1 base and J lost 2 bases.

This clonotype was counted only a few times. V and J are TRBV7-7 and TRBJ2-5; D is ambiguous. V was trimmed by 1 base and J by 3 bases, leaving 6 bases between them. The length of the CDR3 is 13 residues. Germline-derived CDR1 and CDR2 are SSHAT and FNYEAQ (reference sequence). Here the CDR3 DNA reads TGTGCCAGCAGCTTAGAGGCAGAAGAGACCCAGTACTTC. It codes for CASSLEAEETQYF.

This clonotype was seen a handful of times. The chain recombines TRBV4-1 with TRBJ1-4; D is perhaps TRBD1 (5 bases). Trimming left V 2 bases short and J 5 bases short, with 15 bases between. The germline gives CDR1 MGHRA, CDR2 YSYEKL. CDR3 length: 16 residues. The CDR3 DNA reads as TGCGCCAGCAGCCAATTGGGGGGGACTGTGAATGAAAAACTGTTTTTT. Translated, it gives CASSQLGGTVNEKLFF.

The sample holds a few counts of this clonotype. The chain carries TRBV7-2 and TRBJ2-3; D ambiguous. The CDR3 length is 16 residues. The V gene lost 2 bases and the J gene lost 1 base, with 13 bases spanning the gap. Looked up from germline, CDR1 is SGHTA and CDR2 is FQGNSA. This chain's CDR3 is CASSLSFGGGTDTQYF. The CDR3 DNA sequence: TGTGCCAGCAGCTTATCTTTTGGCGGTGGCACAGATACGCAGTATTTT.

The rearrangement links TRBV20-1 to TRBJ2-7; 10 bases line up with TRBD1. The CDR3 contains 14 residues. V dropped 4 bases and J dropped 3; count of bases not matched to a gene: 6. Germline lookup yields CDR1 DFQATT and CDR2 SNEGSKA (reference sequence). The DNA for the CDR3 is TGCAGTGCTATTATGACAGGGGGCGTCTACGAGCAGTACTTC. Translation gives CSAIMTGGVYEQYF.

Many counts were recorded for this clonotype. The rearrangement uses TRBV6-2 or TRBV6-3 and TRBJ1-5; D is ambiguous. The germline V and J ends were trimmed by 5 bases and 1 base, with 6 bases remaining between them. Germline CDR1 reads MNHEY; CDR2 reads SVGEGT. The CDR3 is 13 residues long. CDR3: CASSRPSNQPQHF. As DNA, the CDR3 is TGTGCCAGCAGTAGACCGAGCAATCAGCCCCAGCATTTT.

This clonotype was detected only a few times. The chain combines TRBV7-9 with TRBJ2-5, with D hard to call. V lost 5 bases, J lost 0 bases, and 13 bases lay in between. The CDR3 length is 15 residues. The V gene's germline CDR1 is SEHNR and CDR2 FQNEAQ (reference sequence). As DNA, the CDR3 is TGTGCCAGCAGCGAAACACAACCGTACCAAGAGACCCAGTACTTC. This sequence encodes CASSETQPYQETQYF.

The rearrangement joins TRBV11-2 to TRBJ1-1; 7 bases agree with TRBD1. V dropped 4 bases and J dropped 6; count of bases not matched to a gene: 8. CDR3 length: 14 amino acids. Germline V gene data show CDR1 as SGHAT and CDR2 as FQNNGV. CDR3 amino acids: CASSSYRGRSEAFF. CDR3 nucleotide sequence: TGTGCCAGCAGCTCGTACAGGGGAAGGTCTGAAGCTTTCTTT.

The J gene is TRBJ2-3, the V gene TRBV7-8; 9 nucleotides agree with TRBD2. This CDR3 region has 18 residues. Germline CDR1 and CDR2: SGHVS and FQNEAQ. The trim removed 0 bases at V and 3 bases at J, leaving 10 bases unmatched. The CDR3 spells CASSLARLAGKSTDTQYF. DNA of the CDR3: TGTGCCAGCAGCTTAGCGAGGCTAGCGGGGAAGTCGACAGATACGCAGTATTTT.

This clonotype was observed a handful of times. The chain links TRBV6-2 or TRBV6-3 to TRBJ1-2; D uncertain. The CDR3 is 15 residues long. Trimming left V 6 bases short and J 2 bases short, with 16 bases between. Germline loops: CDR1 MNHEY, CDR2 SVGEGT. In DNA, the CDR3 is TGTGCCAGCAGCCCAGTTGGAGTGGCAAACTATGGCTACACCTTC. The encoded protein is CASSPVGVANYGYTF.

This clonotype was recorded at least ten times. CDR3 DNA: TGCAGCGTTGTCCTCAAAACGGGATACGAGCAGTACTTC. As protein: CSVVLKTGYEQYF. The rearrangement joins TRBV29-1 to TRBJ2-7; possibly TRBD2 for D (5 bases). The CDR3 is made up of 13 amino acids. V shed 4 bases and J shed 4 bases, with 14 bases lying between them. The V gene's germline CDR1 is SQVTM and CDR2 ANQGSEA.

The chain uses TRBV4-3 and TRBJ1-4; D gene unclear. The germline V gene has CDR1 LGHNA and CDR2 YSLEER. The V end was cut by 0 bases, the J end by 5 bases, with 10 bases between. The CDR3 loop spans 15 amino acids. CDR3 nucleotide sequence: TGCGCCAGCAGCCAAGAAAGGAAGCGGAATGAAAAACTGTTTTTT. Its protein product is CASSQERKRNEKLFF.

This clonotype appeared a few times. The J gene is TRBJ2-5, the V gene TRBV15; 10 bases map to TRBD2. Germline V gene sequence: CDR1 LNHNV, CDR2 YYDKDF (reference sequence). Unmatched junction bases numbered 8, after V lost 1 base and J lost 0 bases. CDR3 size: 18 residues. DNA of the CDR3: TGTGCCACCAGCAGAGTAAGGGGAGCGGGGGGGTACCAAGAGACCCAGTACTTC. This codes for CATSRVRGAGGYQETQYF.

This sequence joins TRBV20-1 and TRBJ2-5, with D possibly called TRBD1 or TRBD2 (5 bases each). Trimming stripped 2 bases from V and 9 bases from J, with 19 bases between. CDR3 size: 14 residues. Germline V gives CDR1 DFQATT, CDR2 SNEGSKA (reference sequence). CDR3 in amino acids: CSARTTRDDFSQYF. For the CDR3, the DNA is TGCAGTGCTAGAACCACTCGGGACGACTTTTCCCAGTACTTC.